Listed below are T cell receptor beta chains from one sample, sequenced in a study of CD8 T cells in Susac syndrome. Via MiXCR, TCRdb re-called the immunoSEQ multiplex PCR reads, giving one row per CDR3 protein. The repertoire holds 95,000 to 150,000 distinct CDR3 sequences, 96% seen once, with approximately 0.15% in the top ten. The sequencing sample was made of CD4+ T cells from PBMCs. Every receptor here comes from a human donor with Susac syndrome. The CDR3 runs from the conserved cysteine through the conserved F or W. The D gene is left open where the match is weak. Some rows mark clone size as missing; the rest say once, few, many or name a class of expanded clone.

>TRBV29-1|-|TRBJ2-1|TRBD2
CSVGGRVGNEQFF
TGCAGCGTTGGCGGGAGGGTCGGCAATGAGCAGTTCTTC
>TRBV15|-|TRBJ2-2|-
CATSGVNGGELFF
TGTGCCACCAGCGGGGTGAATGGCGGGGAGCTGTTTTTT
>TRBV28|-|TRBJ2-4|-
CASSGPAKNIQYF
TGTGCCAGCAGCGGGCCAGCCAAAAACATTCAGTACTTC
>TRBV14|-|TRBJ1-2|-
CASSHSPGQSGYGYTF
TGTGCCAGCAGCCACTCACCCGGACAGAGCGGCTATGGCTACACCTTC
>TRBV7-9|-|TRBJ2-1|-
CASSLAPHRGLMNEQFF
TGTGCCAGCAGCTTAGCACCCCACCGGGGGCTTATGAATGAGCAGTTCTTC
>TRBV12-3/TRBV12-4|-|TRBJ2-2|-
CASIRVSGELFF
TGTGCCAGCATCAGGGTTAGCGGGGAGCTGTTTTTT
>TRBV30|-|TRBJ2-5|TRBD2
CAWSLGLAQETQYF
TGTGCCTGGAGCCTGGGACTAGCCCAAGAGACCCAGTACTTC
>TRBV12-3/TRBV12-4|-|TRBJ1-1|-
CASTFTINTEAFF
TGTGCCAGCACCTTCACGATAAACACTGAAGCTTTCTTT
>TRBV20-1|-|TRBJ2-5|-
CSVLLGETQYF
TGCAGTGTATTACTTGGGGAGACCCAGTACTTC
>TRBV30|-|TRBJ2-5|-
CAWRTKGGRETQYF
TGTGCCTGGAGAACTAAAGGTGGTCGGGAGACCCAGTACTTC
>TRBV28|-|TRBJ2-3|-
CASSTTGDGGLGDTQYF
TGTGCCAGCAGCACCACGGGTGACGGAGGGCTGGGAGATACGCAGTATTTT
>TRBV27|once|TRBJ2-5|-
CASSFSEGRETQYF
TGTGCCAGCAGTTTTAGCGAGGGCCGGGAGACCCAGTACTTC
>TRBV6-5|once|TRBJ2-7|-
CASSRGGWYEQYF
TGTGCCAGCAGTCGTGGGGGGTGGTACGAGCAGTACTTC
>TRBV7-8|-|TRBJ2-1|TRBD1
CASSLAARGNVDEQFF
TGTGCCAGCAGCTTAGCGGCCAGGGGGAATGTGGATGAGCAGTTCTTC
>TRBV20-1|-|TRBJ1-4|TRBD1
CSARSDRPATNEKLFF
TGCAGTGCTAGATCGGACAGGCCGGCAACTAATGAAAAACTGTTTTTT
>TRBV29-1|-|TRBJ1-1|-
CSVVVAGQINTEAFF
TGCAGCGTTGTAGTGGCGGGACAAATTAACACTGAAGCTTTCTTT
>TRBV3-1|-|TRBJ2-7|TRBD2
CASSPTPSGRAVAEQYF
TGTGCCAGCAGCCCCACACCTAGCGGGAGGGCCGTCGCCGAGCAGTACTTC
>TRBV5-1|-|TRBJ2-1|-
CASSLEVGGEQFF
TGCGCCAGCAGCTTGGAGGTGGGCGGTGAGCAGTTCTTC
>TRBV7-2|-|TRBJ2-7|-
CASSPDTSSYEQYF
TGTGCCAGCAGCCCGGACACGAGCTCCTACGAGCAGTACTTC
>TRBV7-2|-|TRBJ2-4|TRBD2
CASSLGISSGTQPYIQYF
TGTGCCAGCAGCTTAGGGATTTCTAGCGGGACCCAGCCCTACATTCAGTACTTC
>TRBV28|-|TRBJ2-5|-
CASSLRLAEETQYF
TGTGCCAGCAGTTTACGGCTAGCAGAAGAGACCCAGTACTTC
>TRBV6-5|once|TRBJ2-2|-
CASSYSWGGGELFF
TGTGCCAGCAGTTACTCGTGGGGCGGCGGGGAGCTGTTTTTT
>TRBV6-6|-|TRBJ2-2|TRBD2
CASSFTREAGELFF
TGTGCCAGCAGTTTTACGCGGGAGGCCGGGGAGCTGTTTTTT
>TRBV2|-|TRBJ2-7|TRBD1
CASSTGQGAEEQYF
TGTGCCAGCAGTACGGGACAGGGGGCTGAGGAGCAGTACTTC
>TRBV3-1|-|TRBJ1-2|-
CASSQDSGVGGYTF
TGTGCCAGCAGCCAAGATTCCGGGGTCGGTGGCTACACCTTC
>TRBV19|-|TRBJ2-3|TRBD1
CASSDRGTDTQYF
TGTGCCAGTTCGGACAGGGGCACAGATACGCAGTATTTT
>TRBV14|-|TRBJ2-5|-
CASSYSRGEETQYF
TGTGCCAGCAGCTATAGTAGGGGAGAGGAGACCCAGTACTTC
>TRBV7-2|once|TRBJ2-5|-
CASSPFLIQETQYF
TGTGCCAGCAGCCCCTTTTTAATCCAAGAGACCCAGTACTTC
>TRBV20-1|-|TRBJ1-1|-
CSARGTLNTEAFF
TGCAGTGCCAGAGGGACGTTGAACACTGAAGCTTTCTTT
>TRBV29-1|-|TRBJ2-1|TRBD2
CSVTGGLAGLEQFF
TGCAGCGTAACCGGAGGCCTAGCGGGTCTTGAGCAGTTCTTC
>TRBV25-1|-|TRBJ2-1|-
CASSEYPPLRYNEQFF
TGTGCCAGCAGTGAATATCCTCCCCTTAGATACAATGAGCAGTTCTTC
>TRBV19|-|TRBJ2-5|-
CASTLGAGTYQETQYF
TGTGCCAGTACCCTAGGGGCGGGGACGTACCAAGAGACCCAGTACTTC
>TRBV18|-|TRBJ1-1|-
CASSRQGNSEAFF
TGTGCCAGCTCACGCCAGGGGAATAGCGAAGCTTTCTTT
>TRBV7-9|-|TRBJ2-3|TRBD2
CASSLGLADVTDTQYF
TGTGCCAGCAGCTTAGGACTAGCGGATGTCACAGATACGCAGTATTTT
>TRBV7-2|-|TRBJ1-2|-
CASSSGPLYGYTF
TGTGCCAGCAGCTCGGGACCGCTGTATGGCTACACCTTC
>TRBV18|-|TRBJ2-3|-
CASLPTRLSTDTQYF
TGTGCCAGCTTGCCAACCAGGTTAAGCACAGATACGCAGTATTTT
>TRBV28|-|TRBJ1-2|-
CATDTWGYTF
TGTGCCACCGATACTTGGGGCTACACCTTC
>TRBV9|-|TRBJ2-1|TRBD2
CASSLTGTRGLNEQFF
TGTGCCAGCAGCTTAACCGGGACTAGGGGCCTCAATGAGCAGTTCTTC
>TRBV4-1|once|TRBJ1-5|-
CASSDQPPAPQHF
TGCGCCAGCAGCGATCAGCCCCCTGCGCCCCAGCATTTT
>TRBV11-1|-|TRBJ2-3|TRBD2
CASSLGGAFQPTGGLATDTQYF
TGTGCCAGCAGCTTAGGGGGCGCCTTCCAGCCCACGGGAGGTCTGGCCACAGATACGCAGTATTTT
>TRBV12-3/TRBV12-4|-|TRBJ1-1|-
CASNLHNTEAFF
TGTGCCAGCAATCTACACAACACTGAAGCTTTCTTT
>TRBV29-1|once|TRBJ1-2|-
CSVEEVSGFYGYTF
TGCAGCGTTGAAGAGGTCAGTGGGTTCTATGGCTACACCTTC
>TRBV5-1|-|TRBJ2-1|TRBD2
CASSLTAGVSDEQFF
TGCGCCAGCAGCTTGACAGCGGGAGTGTCTGATGAGCAGTTCTTC
>TRBV6-2/TRBV6-3|-|TRBJ1-3|-
CASRLNPGTGNTIYF
TGTGCCAGCAGACTAAACCCGGGAACTGGAAACACCATATATTTT
>TRBV20-1|-|TRBJ2-1|-
CSARYSGYYNEQFF
TGCAGTGCTAGATATAGTGGCTATTACAATGAGCAGTTCTTC
>TRBV15|-|TRBJ1-1|-
CATSSFKEAFF
TGTGCCACCAGCAGTTTCAAGGAAGCTTTCTTT
>TRBV5-1|-|TRBJ1-1|-
CASSLRTSNTEAFF
TGCGCCAGCAGCTTGCGGACCTCGAACACTGAAGCTTTCTTT
>TRBV3-1|-|TRBJ2-2|TRBD2
CASSPTGGYTGELFF
TGTGCCAGCAGCCCCACGGGAGGCTACACCGGGGAGCTGTTTTTT
>TRBV12-3/TRBV12-4|-|TRBJ2-5|-
CASSPDEGPETQYF
TGTGCCAGCAGCCCGGACGAAGGGCCGGAGACCCAGTACTTC
>TRBV7-2|-|TRBJ2-1|-
CASSLDWAEQFF
TGTGCCAGCAGCTTAGATTGGGCGGAGCAGTTCTTC
>TRBV29-1|-|TRBJ2-3|-
CSVERAWVPDTQYF
TGCAGCGTTGAGCGAGCTTGGGTGCCAGATACGCAGTATTTT
>TRBV4-2|-|TRBJ2-2|-
CASSKGGADTGELFF
TGTGCCAGCAGCAAAGGAGGGGCTGACACCGGGGAGCTGTTTTTT
>TRBV29-1|-|TRBJ2-5|TRBD2
CSVGTSGKTQYF
TGCAGCGTTGGAACTAGCGGAAAGACCCAGTACTTC